These 18 T cell receptor beta chains were sequenced from one sample in a study of lymphopenia after photon versus proton radiotherapy. Clones were sequenced by immunoSEQ multiplex PCR, and TCRdb holds only the in-frame ones, with some missing. The sample includes around 4,500 clones, around two thirds of them seen just once. Sequenced here: peripheral blood, sampled from a patient treated with proton-based radiotherapy. The receptors derive from a man aged 80 or over with esophageal cancer.

This clone has only a few counts. The chain has TRBV19 and TRBJ1-1; a weak D match, TRBD1 (5 bases). Trimming took off 5 bases at V and 1 base at J, with 8 bases between the two ends. The CDR3 runs 13 residues. Germline V gives CDR1 LNHDA, CDR2 SQIVND (reference sequence). CDR3 region: CASSGTANTEAFF. The CDR3 DNA sequence: TGTGCCAGTAGTGGGACGGCGAACACTGAAGCTTTCTTT.

The V and J genes are TRBV5-1 and TRBJ1-1, with D possibly TRBD1 on 5 matching bases. The CDR3 contains 15 residues. V shed 4 bases and J shed 0 bases, with 13 bases lying between them. Looked up from germline, CDR1 is SGHRS and CDR2 is YFSETQ. DNA for the CDR3: TGCGCCAGCAGCCTGACGACAGTACTGAACACTGAAGCTTTCTTT. The encoded protein is CASSLTTVLNTEAFF. The entire variable domain, with the rest obtained from reference TRBV5-1 and TRBJ1-1, is as follows: KAGVTQTPRYLIKTRGQQVTLSCSPISGHRSVSWYQQTPGQGLQFLFEYFSETQRNKGNFPGRFSGRQFSNSRSEMNVSTLELGDSALYLCASSLTTVLNTEAFFGQGTRLTVV.

In DNA form, the CDR3 reads TGTGCCAGCAGGCCCCAGGACGGCGGGCAGTACTTC. This codes for CASRPQDGGQYF. The J gene is TRBJ2-7, the V gene TRBV28; D not resolved. The germline V gene has CDR1 MDHEN and CDR2 SYDVKM. Trimming pared 6 bases from V and 9 bases from J, leaving 15 bases between. The CDR3 loop spans 12 amino acids.

By its share, this clone is large. V usage is TRBV9 and J usage is TRBJ2-3; D is unresolved. The V gene's germline CDR1 is SGDLS and CDR2 YYNGEE. This CDR3 is built from 12 residues. Trimming left V 0 bases short and J 6 bases short, with 5 bases between. The CDR3 DNA is TGTGCCAGCAGCGTAGGAAGTGATACGCAGTATTTT. It yields the protein CASSVGSDTQYF.

The CDR3, as DNA: TGTGCCAGCAGCGAGAACCGCGAGGGGAGCTCCTACAATGAGCAGTTCTTC. Translating it yields CASSENREGSSYNEQFF. The genes are TRBV9 and TRBJ2-1; D is perhaps TRBD1 or TRBD2 (5 bases each). The ends were cut back, 3 bases at V and 0 bases at J, with 16 bases in the middle. Germline values: CDR1 SGDLS, CDR2 YYNGEE. The length of the CDR3 is 17 residues. The entire variable domain, with the rest obtained from reference TRBV9 and TRBJ2-1, is as follows: DSGVTQTPKHLITATGQRVTLRCSPRSGDLSVYWYQQSLDQGLQFLIQYYNGEERAKGNILERFSAQQFPDLHSELNLSSLELGDSALYFCASSENREGSSYNEQFFGPGTRLTVL.

The chain couples TRBV5-1 to TRBJ2-2; TRBD2 matches 8 bases. Germline CDR1 is SGHRS and CDR2 is YFSETQ. V was pared by 1 base and J by 7 bases, with 6 bases of the junction left unmatched. The CDR3 is 15 amino acids. The CDR3, as DNA: TGCGCCAGCAGCTTGACGGGAGGGACGGTCGGGGAGCTGTTTTTT. Translating it yields CASSLTGGTVGELFF.

This clone was detected a few times. The gene calls are TRBV21-1 and TRBJ1-3. TRBV21-1 is labeled a pseudogene. This CDR3 contains 14 residues. In DNA form, the CDR3 reads TGTGCCAGCATAAGGTATCGGTCTGGAAACACCATATATTTT. Translating it yields CASIRYRSGNTIYF.

The V gene is TRBV19, the J gene TRBJ1-2; 8 nucleotides align to TRBD1. CDR3 size: 13 residues. The J segment lost 8 bases and the V segment lost 7 bases, leaving 9 bases of the junction unmatched. Germline CDR1 LNHDA, CDR2 SQIVND (reference sequence). The CDR3 DNA reads TGTGCCAGTAATCCCACGGGACAGGAAGGCTACACCTTC. Encoded protein: CASNPTGQEGYTF.

The V gene is TRBV10-3, the J gene TRBJ2-1, with D tentatively TRBD1 or TRBD2 (5 bases each). V lost 0 bases and J 5 bases, leaving 8 bases between the germline ends. CDR1 is ENHRY and CDR2 is SYGVKD in the germline V gene. The CDR3 is 14 residues long. The CDR3 protein is CAISESGDDNEQFF. As DNA, the CDR3 is TGTGCCATCAGTGAGTCAGGGGACGACAATGAGCAGTTCTTC.

V gene TRBV9 combines with J gene TRBJ2-5, with D perhaps TRBD2 (5 bases). Trimming removed 0 bases from V and 5 bases from J, with 14 bases in between. The germline V gene has CDR1 SGDLS and CDR2 YYNGEE. There are 15 residues in the CDR3. The CDR3 coding sequence is TGTGCCAGCAGCGTAGGGTCCCCTAGCCGTGAGACCCAGTACTTC. Protein sequence: CASSVGSPSRETQYF.

This clone qualifies as medium-sized (0.01 to 0.1%). Here the CDR3 reads CASSRPGGGIYGYTF. The CDR3 region has the DNA TGTGCCAGCAGTCGCCCAGGCGGTGGGATCTATGGCTACACCTTC. The gene calls are TRBV28 and TRBJ1-2, with no clear D. Between the trimmed V and J ends, which lost 5 bases and 4 bases, there was a span of 17 bases. This CDR3 is built from 15 residues. Germline V gene data show CDR1 as MDHEN and CDR2 as SYDVKM.

This clone was seen a few times. The rearrangement links TRBV6-5 to TRBJ1-1, with 7 bases aligning to TRBD1. This CDR3 contains 14 residues. The germline V gene has CDR1 MNHEY and CDR2 SVGAGI. After removal of 6 bases from V and 4 bases from J, the junction contained 8 bases not matched to a gene. Written as DNA, the CDR3 is TGTGCCAGCAGAACTGGACAGGACGGCACTGAAGCTTTCTTT. Encoded protein: CASRTGQDGTEAFF.

J is TRBJ2-5 and V is TRBV11-2; 7 nucleotides line up with TRBD1. The J call may be incorrect, as the DNA end agrees better with TRBJ2-7. The CDR3 is 13 amino acids. Germline V CDR1 and CDR2: SGHAT, FQNNGV. DNA for the CDR3: TGTGCCAGCAGCTTGACAGGGCGGTACGAGCAGTACTTC. Translated, it gives CASSLTGRYEQYF.

The chain joins TRBV19 to TRBJ1-6; maybe TRBD1 (5 bases). Germline CDR1 reads LNHDA; CDR2 reads SQIVND (reference sequence). This CDR3 has 13 amino acids. The V gene lost 7 bases and the J gene lost 14 bases, with 18 bases spanning the gap. CDR3 sequence (DNA): TGTGCCAGTACCGGGACTTCAATTACAACCCTCCACTTT. This codes for CASTGTSITTLHF.

This clone ranks as medium-sized (0.01 to 0.1%). The chain employs TRBV7-2 and TRBJ2-7; 10 positions agree with TRBD1. From germline, CDR1 is SGHTA and CDR2 FQGNSA. V lost 5 bases to trimming and J lost 6 bases; unmatched junction nucleotides: 7. This CDR3 is built from 14 residues. The CDR3 coding sequence is TGTGCCAGCAGCATAGTGGACAGGGGGTCCGAGCAGTACTTC. Translating it yields CASSIVDRGSEQYF. Full variable domain (rest looked up from reference TRBV7-2 and TRBJ2-7): GAGVSQSPSNKVTEKGKDVELRCDPISGHTALYWYRQSLGQGLEFLIYFQGNSAPDKSGLPSDRFSAERTGGSVSTLTIQRTQQEDSAVYLCASSIVDRGSEQYFGPGTRLTVT.

The chain recombines TRBV6-5 with TRBJ2-2; D perhaps matches TRBD1 (6 bases). The ends were cut back, 0 bases at V and 0 bases at J, with 8 bases in the middle. Germline CDR1 reads MNHEY; CDR2 reads SVGAGI. The CDR3 has 16 residues. CDR3 loop: CASSYSGTTNTGELFF. The DNA for the CDR3 is TGTGCCAGCAGTTACTCCGGGACAACGAACACCGGGGAGCTGTTTTTT.

This clone has more than one count but fewer than ten. The gene calls are TRBV19 and TRBJ1-1; TRBD1 matches at 8 bases. The CDR3 totals 16 residues. Germline CDR1 LNHDA, CDR2 SQIVND (reference sequence). Germline trimming cut 7 bases from V and 1 base from J; bases unmatched to any gene: 11. Here the CDR3 reads CASTAPQGAWNTEAFF. The CDR3 DNA is TGTGCCAGTACCGCGCCCCAGGGGGCTTGGAACACTGAAGCTTTCTTT.

This chain connects TRBV27 to TRBJ1-6; no clear D. The length of the CDR3 is 11 residues. Trimming stripped 5 bases from V and 5 bases from J, with 1 base between. Per the germline V gene, CDR1 is MNHEY and CDR2 is SMNVEV (reference sequence). CDR3 DNA sequence: TGTGCCAGCAGTAATAATTCACCCCTCCACTTT. Protein product: CASSNNSPLHF.